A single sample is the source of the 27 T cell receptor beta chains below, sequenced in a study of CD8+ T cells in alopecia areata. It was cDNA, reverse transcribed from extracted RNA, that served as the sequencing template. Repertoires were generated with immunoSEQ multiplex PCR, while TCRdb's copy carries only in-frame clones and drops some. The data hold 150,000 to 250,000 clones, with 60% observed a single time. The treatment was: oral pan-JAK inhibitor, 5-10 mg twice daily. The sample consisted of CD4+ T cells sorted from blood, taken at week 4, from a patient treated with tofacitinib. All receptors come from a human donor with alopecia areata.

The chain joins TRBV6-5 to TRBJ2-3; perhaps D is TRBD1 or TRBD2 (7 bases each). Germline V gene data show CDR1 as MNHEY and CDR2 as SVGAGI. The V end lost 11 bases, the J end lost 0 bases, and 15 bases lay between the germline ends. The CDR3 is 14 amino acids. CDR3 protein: CASGGGLSTDTQYF. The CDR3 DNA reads TGTGCCTCAGGGGGGGGACTAAGCACAGATACGCAGTATTTT.

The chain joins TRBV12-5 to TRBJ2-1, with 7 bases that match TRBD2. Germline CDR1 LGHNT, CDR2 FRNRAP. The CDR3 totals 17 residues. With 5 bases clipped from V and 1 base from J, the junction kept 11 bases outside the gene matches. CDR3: CASGPPSGTTSYNEQFF. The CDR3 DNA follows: TGTGCTAGTGGTCCACCTTCCGGGACTACTTCCTACAATGAGCAGTTCTTC.

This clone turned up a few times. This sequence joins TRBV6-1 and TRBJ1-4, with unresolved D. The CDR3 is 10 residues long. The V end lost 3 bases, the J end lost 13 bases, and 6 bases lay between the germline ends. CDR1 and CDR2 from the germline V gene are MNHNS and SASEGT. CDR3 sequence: CASSEGGLFF. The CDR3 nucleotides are TGTGCCAGCAGTGAGGGTGGACTGTTTTTT.

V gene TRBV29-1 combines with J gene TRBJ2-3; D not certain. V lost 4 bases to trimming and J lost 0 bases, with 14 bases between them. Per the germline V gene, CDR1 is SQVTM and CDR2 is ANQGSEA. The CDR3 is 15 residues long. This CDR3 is CSVVGRSFSTDTQYF. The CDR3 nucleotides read TGCAGCGTTGTTGGGCGATCGTTTAGCACAGATACGCAGTATTTT.

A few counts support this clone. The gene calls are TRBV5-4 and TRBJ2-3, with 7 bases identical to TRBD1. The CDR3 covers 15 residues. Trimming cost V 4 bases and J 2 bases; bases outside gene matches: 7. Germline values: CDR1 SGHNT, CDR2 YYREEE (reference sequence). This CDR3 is CASSPPGQLTDTQYF. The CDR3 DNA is TGTGCCAGCAGCCCACCGGGACAGCTCACAGATACGCAGTATTTT.

In DNA form, the CDR3 reads TGTGCCAGCAGGCGCCCGGGTCTACGTCCTAACAATGAGCAGTTCTTC. Amino acid sequence: CASRRPGLRPNNEQFF. The chain combines TRBV27 with TRBJ2-1, with no clear D. Trimming took off 6 bases at V and 5 bases at J, with 20 bases between the two ends. The CDR3 spans 16 residues. Germline V gene data show CDR1 as MNHEY and CDR2 as SMNVEV (reference sequence).

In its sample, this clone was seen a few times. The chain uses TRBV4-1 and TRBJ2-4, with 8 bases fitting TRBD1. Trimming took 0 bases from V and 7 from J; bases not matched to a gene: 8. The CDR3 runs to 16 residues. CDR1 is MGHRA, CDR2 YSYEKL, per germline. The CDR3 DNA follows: TGCGCCAGCAGCCAAGAAGATGTGACAGGGGCCAACATTCAGTACTTC. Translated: CASSQEDVTGANIQYF.

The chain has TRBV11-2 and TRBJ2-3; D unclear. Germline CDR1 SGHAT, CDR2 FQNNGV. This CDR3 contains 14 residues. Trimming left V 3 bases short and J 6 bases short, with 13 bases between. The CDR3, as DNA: TGTGCCAGCAGCTTCCCCGCGGTTGGGGATACGCAGTATTTT. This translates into CASSFPAVGDTQYF.

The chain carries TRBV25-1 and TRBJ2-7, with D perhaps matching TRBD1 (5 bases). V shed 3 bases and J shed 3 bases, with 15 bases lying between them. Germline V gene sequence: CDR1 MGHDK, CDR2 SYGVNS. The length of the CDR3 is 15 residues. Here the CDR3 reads CASSDPGKDDYEQYF. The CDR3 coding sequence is TGTGCCAGCAGTGACCCAGGGAAGGACGACTACGAGCAGTACTTC.

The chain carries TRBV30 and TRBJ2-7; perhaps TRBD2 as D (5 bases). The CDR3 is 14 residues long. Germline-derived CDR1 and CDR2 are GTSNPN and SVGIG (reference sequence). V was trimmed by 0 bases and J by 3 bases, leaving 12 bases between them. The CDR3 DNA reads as TGTGCCTGGAGTGTAGCGGTACCCGGCTACGAGCAGTACTTC. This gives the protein CAWSVAVPGYEQYF.

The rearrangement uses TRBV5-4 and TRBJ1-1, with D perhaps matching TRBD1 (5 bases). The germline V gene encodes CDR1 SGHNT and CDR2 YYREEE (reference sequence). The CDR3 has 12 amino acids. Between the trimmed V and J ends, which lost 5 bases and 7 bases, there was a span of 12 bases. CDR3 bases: TGTGCCAGCAGGTGGGTTGGGGGTGAAGCTTTCTTT. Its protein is CASRWVGGEAFF.

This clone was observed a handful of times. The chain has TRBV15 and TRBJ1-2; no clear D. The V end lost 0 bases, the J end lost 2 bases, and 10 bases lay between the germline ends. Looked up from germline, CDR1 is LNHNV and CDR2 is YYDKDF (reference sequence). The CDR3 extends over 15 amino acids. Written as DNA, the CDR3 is TGTGCCACCAGCAGAGATCCTGCCTTAAACTATGGCTACACCTTC. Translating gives CATSRDPALNYGYTF.

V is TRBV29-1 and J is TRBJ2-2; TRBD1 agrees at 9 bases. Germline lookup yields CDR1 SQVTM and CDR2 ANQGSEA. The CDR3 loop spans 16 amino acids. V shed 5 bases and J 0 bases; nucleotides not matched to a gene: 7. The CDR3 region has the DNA TGCAGCGTTTCCTCGCGACAGGGGGCGAACACCGGGGAGCTGTTTTTT. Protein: CSVSSRQGANTGELFF.

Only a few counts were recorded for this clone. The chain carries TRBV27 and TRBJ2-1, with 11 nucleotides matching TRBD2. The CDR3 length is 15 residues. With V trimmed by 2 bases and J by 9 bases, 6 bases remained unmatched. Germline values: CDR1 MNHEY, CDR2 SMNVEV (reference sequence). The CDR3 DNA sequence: TGTGCCAGCAGTTTACGTAGCGGGGGGGCCACTGAGCAGTTCTTC. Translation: CASSLRSGGATEQFF.

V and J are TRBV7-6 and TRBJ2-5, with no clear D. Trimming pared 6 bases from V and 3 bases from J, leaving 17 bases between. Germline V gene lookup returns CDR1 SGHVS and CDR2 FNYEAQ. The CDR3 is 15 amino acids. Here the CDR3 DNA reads TGTGCCAGCAGATTCACACTCGCCACTAAAGAGACCCAGTACTTC. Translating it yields CASRFTLATKETQYF.

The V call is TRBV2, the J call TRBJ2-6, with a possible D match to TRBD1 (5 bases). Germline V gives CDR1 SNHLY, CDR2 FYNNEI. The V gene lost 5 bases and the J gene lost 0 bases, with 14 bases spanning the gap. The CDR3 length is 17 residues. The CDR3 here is CASSIDSLNSGANVLTF. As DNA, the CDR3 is TGTGCCAGCAGTATTGACAGTTTGAACTCTGGGGCCAACGTCCTGACTTTC. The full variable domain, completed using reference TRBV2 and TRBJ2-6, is EPEVTQTPSHQVTQMGQEVILRCVPISNHLYFYWYRQILGQKVEFLVSFYNNEISEKSEIFDDQFSVERPDGSNFTLKIRSTKLEDSAMYFCASSIDSLNSGANVLTFGAGSRLTVL.

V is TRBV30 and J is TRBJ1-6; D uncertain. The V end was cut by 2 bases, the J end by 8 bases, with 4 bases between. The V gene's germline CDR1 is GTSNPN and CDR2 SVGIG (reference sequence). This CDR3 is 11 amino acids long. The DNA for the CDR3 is TGTGCCTGGAGTTTTCATTCACCCCTCCACTTT. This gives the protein CAWSFHSPLHF.

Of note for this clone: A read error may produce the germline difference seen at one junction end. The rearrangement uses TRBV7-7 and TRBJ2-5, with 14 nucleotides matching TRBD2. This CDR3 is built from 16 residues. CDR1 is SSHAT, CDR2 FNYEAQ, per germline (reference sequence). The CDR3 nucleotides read TGTGCTAGCAGCTTACGACTAGCGGGGGGGCAAGAGACCCAGTACTTC. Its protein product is CASSLRLAGGQETQYF.

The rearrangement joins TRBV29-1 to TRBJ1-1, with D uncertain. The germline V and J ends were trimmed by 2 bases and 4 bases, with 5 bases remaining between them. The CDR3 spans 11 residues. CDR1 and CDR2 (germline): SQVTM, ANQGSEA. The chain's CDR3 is CSVERSTEAFF. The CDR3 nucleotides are TGCAGCGTTGAAAGGAGCACTGAAGCTTTCTTT.

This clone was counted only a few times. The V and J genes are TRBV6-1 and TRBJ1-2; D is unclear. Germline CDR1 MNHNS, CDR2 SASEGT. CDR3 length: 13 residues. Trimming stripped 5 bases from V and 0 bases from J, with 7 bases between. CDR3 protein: CASSRAPNYGYTF. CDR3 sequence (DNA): TGTGCCAGCAGTCGGGCTCCTAACTATGGCTACACCTTC.

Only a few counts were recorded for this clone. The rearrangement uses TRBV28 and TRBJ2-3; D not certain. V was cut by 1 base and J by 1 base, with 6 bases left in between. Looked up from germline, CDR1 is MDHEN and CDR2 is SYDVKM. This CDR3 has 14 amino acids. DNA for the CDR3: TGTGCCAGCAGTTTATTGACGCGCACAGATACGCAGTATTTT. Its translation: CASSLLTRTDTQYF.

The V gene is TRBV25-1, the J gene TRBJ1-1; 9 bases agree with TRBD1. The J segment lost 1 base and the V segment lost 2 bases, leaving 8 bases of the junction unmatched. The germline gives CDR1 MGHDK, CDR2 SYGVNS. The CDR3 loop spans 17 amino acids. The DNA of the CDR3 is TGTGCCAGCAGTGAACAGGGACAGGGAGGGTGGAACACTGAAGCTTTCTTT. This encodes CASSEQGQGGWNTEAFF.

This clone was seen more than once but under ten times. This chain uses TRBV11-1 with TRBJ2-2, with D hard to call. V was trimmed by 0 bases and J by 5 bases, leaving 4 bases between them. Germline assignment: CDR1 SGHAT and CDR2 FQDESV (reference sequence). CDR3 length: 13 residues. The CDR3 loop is CASSLAATGELFF. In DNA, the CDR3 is TGTGCCAGCAGCTTAGCCGCGACCGGGGAGCTGTTTTTT.

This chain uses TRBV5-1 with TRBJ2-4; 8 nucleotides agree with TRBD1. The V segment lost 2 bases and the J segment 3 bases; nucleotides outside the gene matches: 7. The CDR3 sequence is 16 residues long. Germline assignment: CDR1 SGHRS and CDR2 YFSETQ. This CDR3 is CASSFQGAQGKNIQYF. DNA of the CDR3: TGCGCCAGCAGCTTCCAGGGGGCGCAGGGCAAAAACATTCAGTACTTC.

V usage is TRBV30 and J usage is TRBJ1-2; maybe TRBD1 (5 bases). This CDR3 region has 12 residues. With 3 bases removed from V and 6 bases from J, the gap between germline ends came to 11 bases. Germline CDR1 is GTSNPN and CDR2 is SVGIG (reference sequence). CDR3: CAWRRGVNGYTF. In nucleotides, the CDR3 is TGTGCCTGGAGAAGGGGAGTGAATGGCTACACCTTC.

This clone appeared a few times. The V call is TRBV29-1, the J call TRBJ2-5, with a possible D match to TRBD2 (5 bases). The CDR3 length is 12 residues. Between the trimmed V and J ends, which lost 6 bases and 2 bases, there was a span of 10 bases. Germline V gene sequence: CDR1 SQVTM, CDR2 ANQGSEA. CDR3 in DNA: TGCAGCGTCTCGAGGGATCAAGAGACCCAGTACTTC. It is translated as CSVSRDQETQYF.

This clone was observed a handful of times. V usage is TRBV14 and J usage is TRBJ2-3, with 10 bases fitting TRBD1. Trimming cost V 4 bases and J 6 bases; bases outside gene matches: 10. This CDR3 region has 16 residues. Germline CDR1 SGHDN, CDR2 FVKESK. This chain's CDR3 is CASSPYSGTGADTQYF. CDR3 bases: TGTGCCAGCAGCCCCTACTCCGGGACAGGGGCTGATACGCAGTATTTT.